These 28 T cell receptor beta chains were all obtained from the same sample, sequenced in a study of OX40 agonist ivuxolimab in advanced cancers. Measured with immunoSEQ multiplex PCR; TCRdb has only the in-frame clones, and not every one. This table has 75,000 to 95,000 clones, 84% appearing once. Specimen: CD4+ or CD8+ T cells sorted from blood, collected in a trial of the OX40 agonist ivuxolimab. All receptors come from an adult with an advanced solid tumor such as melanoma, head and neck, liver or kidney cancer.

The J gene is TRBJ1-2, the V gene TRBV30, with D perhaps TRBD1 (5 bases). There are 14 residues in the CDR3. Germline CDR1 GTSNPN, CDR2 SVGIG (reference sequence). The germline V and J ends were trimmed by 2 bases and 2 bases, with 12 bases remaining between them. The CDR3 loop is CAWSWAGWNYGYTF. CDR3 DNA: TGTGCCTGGAGTTGGGCAGGGTGGAACTATGGCTACACCTTC.

CDR3 bases: TGTGCCAGCAGTGTTCGGCAGGCGGGTGGGGATAAACTGTTTTTT. Its protein product is CASSVRQAGGDKLFF. The V gene is TRBV6-1, the J gene TRBJ1-4; D unresolved. CDR3 length equals 15 residues. Germline-derived CDR1 and CDR2 are MNHNS and SASEGT. V was clipped by 4 bases and J by 11 bases, with 20 bases between them.

The chain links TRBV7-9 to TRBJ1-2; 9 nucleotides align to TRBD1. In germline, CDR1 is SEHNR, CDR2 FQNEAQ (reference sequence). With V trimmed by 3 bases and J by 6 bases, 11 bases remained unmatched. This CDR3 is built from 16 residues. CDR3 in amino acids: CASSFAPGTGFNGYTF. In DNA form, the CDR3 reads TGTGCCAGCAGCTTCGCGCCCGGGACAGGGTTTAATGGCTACACCTTC.

The chain employs TRBV4-3 and TRBJ1-2; D perhaps matches TRBD1 (5 bases). Germline loops: CDR1 LGHNA, CDR2 YSLEER. There are 15 residues in the CDR3. The ends were cut back, 0 bases at V and 0 bases at J, with 8 bases in the middle. The CDR3 region is CASSQDDRPNYGYTF. In DNA, the CDR3 is TGCGCCAGCAGCCAAGATGACAGACCTAACTATGGCTACACCTTC.

Notes on this clone: A junction end diverges from the germline sequence, so it may reflect a read error. CDR3 region: CATNGEPTIF. In DNA, the CDR3 is TGTGCCACCAATGGCGAGCCGACGATCTTC. The V gene is TRBV19, the J gene TRBJ1-2; D gene unclear. The CDR3 has 10 residues. The germline CDR1 and CDR2 sequences are LNHDA and SQIVND (reference sequence).

The J gene is TRBJ2-5, the V gene TRBV20-1; perhaps TRBD2 as D (5 bases). The V gene's germline CDR1 is DFQATT and CDR2 SNEGSKA (reference sequence). This CDR3 comprises 11 residues. Trimming took 7 bases from V and 3 from J, leaving 9 bases between them. CDR3 sequence (DNA): TGCAGTGTCAGCGGTAAAGAGACCCAGTACTTC. Encoded protein: CSVSGKETQYF.

This chain links TRBV30 with TRBJ1-3, with 9 bases matching TRBD1. V trimming: 0 bases; J trimming: 3 bases; junction bases outside the gene matches: 9. This CDR3 has 17 residues. Germline V lookup: CDR1 GTSNPN, CDR2 SVGIG (reference sequence). In nucleotides, the CDR3 is TGTGCCTGGAGTGTGAAGACCGGGGACAGGGTTGGAAACACCATATATTTT. Protein sequence: CAWSVKTGDRVGNTIYF. Full variable domain (outside the CDR3, taken from reference TRBV30 and TRBJ1-3): SQTIHQWPATLVQPVGSPLSLECTVEGTSNPNLYWYRQAAGRGLQLLFYSVGIGQISSEVPQNLSASRPQDRQFILSSKKLLLSDSGFYLCAWSVKTGDRVGNTIYFGEGSWLTVV.

The chain recombines TRBV28 with TRBJ1-5, with D tentatively TRBD1 (6 bases). Between the trimmed V and J ends, which lost 6 bases and 3 bases, there was a span of 12 bases. Germline assignment: CDR1 MDHEN and CDR2 SYDVKM. This CDR3 has 14 residues. The CDR3 DNA sequence: TGTGCCAGCAGCTCCGGACAGAACAATCAGCCCCAGCATTTT. Protein product: CASSSGQNNQPQHF. Complete variable domain (other parts from reference TRBV28 and TRBJ1-5): DVKVTQSSRYLVKRTGEKVFLECVQDMDHENMFWYRQDPGLGLRLIYFSYDVKMKEKGDIPEGYSVSREKKERFSLILESASTNQTSMYLCASSSGQNNQPQHFGDGTRLSIL.

The V call is TRBV2, the J call TRBJ1-5; D gene unclear. The length of the CDR3 is 13 residues. The V and J ends lost 6 bases and 5 bases respectively, with 11 bases between them. Germline CDR1 is SNHLY and CDR2 is FYNNEI. The CDR3 DNA reads TGTGCCAGCAGCGTTATAACGGATCAGCCCCAGCATTTT. This encodes CASSVITDQPQHF.

The rearrangement joins TRBV28 to TRBJ2-7; D unclear. Germline assignment: CDR1 MDHEN and CDR2 SYDVKM. This CDR3 spans 14 amino acids. V shed 6 bases and J shed 0 bases, with 12 bases lying between them. DNA of the CDR3: TGTGCCAGCAGCCCGACGGGTAGCTCCTACGAGCAGTACTTC. Translating gives CASSPTGSSYEQYF. The full variable domain, in which reference TRBV28 and TRBJ2-7 provide the parts outside the CDR3, is DVKVTQSSRYLVKRTGEKVFLECVQDMDHENMFWYRQDPGLGLRLIYFSYDVKMKEKGDIPEGYSVSREKKERFSLILESASTNQTSMYLCASSPTGSSYEQYFGPGTRLTVT.

The chain carries TRBV5-4 and TRBJ2-7; TRBD1 agrees at 8 bases. V shed 2 bases and J 6 bases; nucleotides not matched to a gene: 22. CDR3 length: 19 amino acids. Per the germline V gene, CDR1 is SGHNT and CDR2 is YYREEE (reference sequence). The DNA for the CDR3 is TGTGCCAGCAGCTTTAAGAACACGGTCCGTGGGCAGGGGGCCGGCGAGCAGTACTTC. Encoded protein: CASSFKNTVRGQGAGEQYF.

CDR3 nucleotide sequence: TGTGCCAGCAGCTTAGACGCGACCCTGGGGGGAGCTTTCTTT. It codes for CASSLDATLGGAFF. The V and J genes are TRBV7-9 and TRBJ1-1, with D maybe TRBD1 (5 bases). The V end was cut by 1 base, the J end by 10 bases, with 16 bases between. The germline V gene encodes CDR1 SEHNR and CDR2 FQNEAQ (reference sequence). The CDR3 runs to 14 residues.

This clone has a single count. The chain carries TRBV5-1 and TRBJ1-3; D gene unclear. Germline V gene data show CDR1 as SGHRS and CDR2 as YFSETQ. V was cut by 0 bases and J by 0 bases, with 7 bases left in between. This CDR3 is built from 15 residues. The CDR3 region is CASSLEGSSGNTIYF. The CDR3 DNA sequence: TGCGCCAGCAGCTTGGAAGGCAGCTCTGGAAACACCATATATTTT.

The rearrangement joins TRBV7-3 to TRBJ1-2; 9 nucleotides line up with TRBD1. The CDR3 has 13 amino acids. Unmatched junction bases numbered 5, after V lost 4 bases and J lost 8 bases. CDR1 is SGHTA, CDR2 FQGTGA, per germline. CDR3 coding DNA: TGTGCCAGCAGCTCCTGGACAGGGGAGGGCTACACCTTC. Translating it yields CASSSWTGEGYTF.

The V gene is TRBV6-5, the J gene TRBJ2-3; no definite D call. V was shortened by 6 bases and J by 4 bases, with 5 bases between the two germline ends. Germline CDR1 MNHEY, CDR2 SVGAGI. This CDR3 region has 11 residues. The chain's CDR3 is CASSVADTQYF. The DNA for the CDR3 is TGTGCCAGCAGCGTAGCAGATACGCAGTATTTT.

This clone showed up just a few times. The chain employs TRBV28 and TRBJ1-2; D perhaps matches TRBD1 (5 bases). Germline values: CDR1 MDHEN, CDR2 SYDVKM. V was cut by 8 bases and J by 8 bases, with 15 bases left in between. The CDR3 contains 12 residues. CDR3 amino acids: CASSGPRGGYTF. Written as DNA, the CDR3 is TGTGCCAGCTCGGGCCCACGGGGGGGCTACACCTTC.

V gene TRBV11-2 combines with J gene TRBJ2-5; no clear D gene. The germline gives CDR1 SGHAT, CDR2 FQNNGV. The CDR3 is made up of 11 amino acids. Trimming removed 3 bases from V and 5 bases from J, with 4 bases in between. The CDR3 nucleotides are TGTGCCAGCAGCTTCACGGAGACCCAGTACTTC. This encodes CASSFTETQYF.

The chain joins TRBV5-1 to TRBJ2-5; D possibly uses TRBD1 or TRBD2 (5 bases each). Germline V gives CDR1 SGHRS, CDR2 YFSETQ. Trimming removed 2 bases from V and 3 bases from J, with 11 bases in between. The CDR3 runs to 14 residues. DNA of the CDR3: TGCGCCAGCAGCTTTCCCGGGACCGAAGAGACCCAGTACTTC. This translates into CASSFPGTEETQYF.

This chain links TRBV6-1 with TRBJ2-3; tentatively, D is TRBD1 or TRBD2 (5 bases each). CDR1 MNHNS and CDR2 SASEGT come from the germline V gene. Trimming stripped 5 bases from V and 6 bases from J, with 15 bases between. The CDR3 loop spans 14 amino acids. This CDR3 reads CASSSGTAKDTQYF. CDR3 coding DNA: TGTGCCAGCAGTTCCGGGACGGCCAAGGATACGCAGTATTTT.

The chain links TRBV5-4 to TRBJ2-2; the match to TRBD2 covers 9 bases. There are 15 residues in the CDR3. Losses at the gene ends were 0 bases for V and 6 bases for J; bases not matched to a gene: 3. CDR1 SGHNT and CDR2 YYREEE come from the germline V gene (reference sequence). The CDR3: CASSLGGGAAGELFF. Written as DNA, the CDR3 is TGTGCCAGCAGCTTGGGCGGGGGGGCCGCCGGGGAGCTGTTTTTT.

This chain uses TRBV11-3 with TRBJ2-3; 13 bases agree with TRBD2. Germline CDR1 is SGHNT and CDR2 is YENEEA. Germline trimming cut 4 bases from V and 3 bases from J; bases unmatched to any gene: 4. This CDR3 contains 16 residues. The CDR3 DNA follows: TGTGCCAGCAGCTCGGGACTAGCGGGAAGGACAGATACGCAGTATTTT. This encodes CASSSGLAGRTDTQYF.

This rearrangement joins TRBV19 to TRBJ2-7, with 8 bases aligning to TRBD2. V shed 0 bases and J 0 bases; nucleotides not matched to a gene: 1. The CDR3 totals 15 residues. The germline V gene has CDR1 LNHDA and CDR2 SQIVND (reference sequence). The CDR3 DNA reads TGTGCCAGTAGTATAGATGGGACTAGCTCCTACGAGCAGTACTTC. The encoded protein is CASSIDGTSSYEQYF.

V is TRBV5-4 and J is TRBJ2-7; D unclear. CDR3 length: 14 amino acids. Between the trimmed V and J ends, which lost 3 bases and 1 base, there was a span of 11 bases. The germline V gene has CDR1 SGHNT and CDR2 YYREEE (reference sequence). The CDR3: CASSSGTTSYEQYF. DNA for the CDR3: TGTGCCAGCAGCTCCGGAACAACTTCCTACGAGCAGTACTTC. Full variable domain (missing parts from reference TRBV5-4 and TRBJ2-7): ETGVTQSPTHLIKTRGQQVTLRCSSQSGHNTVSWYQQALGQGPQFIFQYYREEENGRGNFPPRFSGLQFPNYSSELNVNALELDDSALYLCASSSGTTSYEQYFGPGTRLTVT.

This clone occurred once. The chain combines TRBV7-2 with TRBJ1-5; D is perhaps TRBD1 (5 bases). Germline CDR1 is SGHTA and CDR2 is FQGNSA. V lost 2 bases and J 5 bases, leaving 16 bases between the germline ends. The CDR3 length is 16 residues. Written as DNA, the CDR3 is TGTGCCAGCAGCTTATTGGGGGGAGGAGTCTATCAGCCCCAGCATTTT. This translates into CASSLLGGGVYQPQHF.

This rearrangement joins TRBV28 to TRBJ1-2; D is ambiguous. The CDR3 covers 12 residues. CDR1 is MDHEN and CDR2 is SYDVKM in the germline V gene. V lost 3 bases to trimming and J lost 4 bases, with 6 bases between them. CDR3 region: CASSFRTYGYTF. For the CDR3, the DNA is TGTGCCAGCAGTTTTCGTACCTATGGCTACACCTTC.

The CDR3 DNA follows: TGTGCCATCCACAGACAGGGATCTCGGGGCTACACCTTC. It yields the protein CAIHRQGSRGYTF. The V and J genes are TRBV28 and TRBJ1-2, with 7 bases matching TRBD1. The ends lost 10 bases at V and 8 bases at J; junction bases unmatched: 13. This CDR3 has 13 residues. The germline V gene has CDR1 MDHEN and CDR2 SYDVKM.

The CDR3 DNA sequence: TGTGCCAGCAGCTTTACCCGCTACGAGCAGTACTTC. Its protein product is CASSFTRYEQYF. The rearrangement uses TRBV5-8 and TRBJ2-7; D is uncertain. Trimming removed 2 bases from V and 3 bases from J, with 6 bases in between. The CDR3 is made up of 12 amino acids. Germline V gene sequence: CDR1 SGHTS, CDR2 YDEGEE.

The J gene is TRBJ2-4, the V gene TRBV9; D remains ambiguous. Trimming pared 0 bases from V and 10 bases from J, leaving 11 bases between. The CDR3 has 13 amino acids. Germline CDR1 and CDR2: SGDLS and YYNGEE. The CDR3 sequence: CASSVDTRNIQYF. As DNA, the CDR3 is TGTGCCAGCAGCGTAGACACCCGAAATATTCAGTACTTC.